This TCR beta chain was profiled in a study of blood T cell repertoires in COVID-19. At the level of the study: Specimens from acute and convalescent COVID-19 originated in the United States, Italy and Spain. T cells, B-cell-depleted T cells, or PBMCs provided the cDNA or gDNA that served as material.

This clone was seen a few times. Methods used by the authors: Reference gene primer amplification gave estimated nucleated cell counts. TCRdb's copy holds only in-frame clones and misses some; the assay was immunoSEQ multiplex PCR. V, J and clone size are taken as reported in that table, and D and trimming were inferred from the DNA itself. The table has some 460,000 clones, around 88% seen once. V was trimmed by 5 bases and J by 4 bases, leaving 11 bases between them. Germline loops: CDR1 ENHRY, CDR2 SYGVKD. This CDR3 region has 13 residues. The sample taken for sequencing was peripheral blood. The chain joins TRBV10-3 to TRBJ1-1, with D perhaps matching TRBD1 (6 bases). This clonotype was sampled from a woman aged 30 to 39 with acute or convalescent COVID-19. CDR3 coding DNA: TGTGCCATCAGTACAACAGGGATCACTGAAGCTTTCTTT. Amino acid sequence: CAISTTGITEAFF.